Following are 14 T cell receptor beta chains from one sample sequenced in a study of identical twins. Each CDR3 protein is one row after TCRdb ran MiXCR on the 5' RACE reads. This table has around 280,000 distinct CDR3 sequences, roughly 8.6% appearing once. The same sample was also used in a study of yellow fever vaccine responses in identical twins.

Sequencing was done on a sample of memory (CD45RO+) T cells sorted from blood. Source of these receptors: a woman in her late teens or twenties in good health.

This clonotype has at least ten counts. The CDR3 nucleotides read TGTGCCAGCAGTGACCGTCGCGGTTCCGGTGCAACTAATGAAAAACTGTTTTTT. It codes for CASSDRRGSGATNEKLFF. The V call is TRBV25-1, the J call TRBJ1-4; D gene uncertain. The CDR3 loop spans 18 amino acids. The V and J ends lost 3 bases and 0 bases respectively, with 17 bases between them. In germline, CDR1 is MGHDK, CDR2 SYGVNS.

The CDR3 protein is CAITVNTGELFF. CDR3 nucleotides: TGTGCTATTACGGTCAACACCGGGGAGCTGTTTTTT. This chain joins TRBV12-5 and TRBJ2-2; D remains ambiguous. This CDR3 is built from 12 residues. V was cut by 10 bases and J by 2 bases, with 8 bases left in between. Germline CDR1 is LGHNT and CDR2 is FRNRAP. Complete variable domain (other parts from reference TRBV12-5 and TRBJ2-2): DARVTQTPRHKVTEMGQEVTMRCQPILGHNTVFWYRQTMMQGLELLAYFRNRAPLDDSGMPKDRFSAEMPDATLATLKIQPSEPRDSAVYFCAITVNTGELFFGEGSRLTVL.

This clonotype was observed a handful of times. The rearrangement joins TRBV29-1 to TRBJ2-5; tentatively, D is TRBD1 (6 bases). Germline assignment: CDR1 SQVTM and CDR2 ANQGSEA. The CDR3 is made up of 12 amino acids. The germline V and J ends were trimmed by 8 bases and 4 bases, with 14 bases remaining between them. The CDR3 DNA reads TGCAGCACCCACAGGGTAGGAGAGACCCAGTACTTC. Translation gives CSTHRVGETQYF.

This clonotype was picked up a small number of times. The J gene is TRBJ2-5, the V gene TRBV18; D not certain. Germline V gene lookup returns CDR1 KGHSH and CDR2 LQKENI. The CDR3 is 14 amino acids. V gave up 5 bases and J gave up 1 base, with 11 bases separating them. CDR3 coding DNA: TGTGCCAGCTCAATAAGCAGTCTCCAAGAGACCCAGTACTTC. It encodes CASSISSLQETQYF.

This clonotype occurred many times. The chain has TRBV10-3 and TRBJ2-7; no definite D call. The CDR3 is made up of 15 amino acids. V dropped 2 bases and J dropped 2 bases, with 13 bases sitting between them. Germline V lookup: CDR1 ENHRY, CDR2 SYGVKD. CDR3 in DNA: TGTGCCATCAGTGAGGGAGCAGCGTTAACCTACGAGCAGTACTTC. It codes for CAISEGAALTYEQYF.

This clonotype showed up just a few times. V is TRBV27 and J is TRBJ2-3; 16 nucleotides align to TRBD2. Germline V gives CDR1 MNHEY, CDR2 SMNVEV (reference sequence). Trimming took 3 bases from V and 2 from J; bases not matched to a gene: 8. This CDR3 is 19 amino acids long. The CDR3 protein is CASSFGTSGGAFVTDTQYF. CDR3 nucleotide sequence: TGTGCCAGCAGTTTCGGGACTAGCGGGGGGGCCTTCGTCACAGATACGCAGTATTTT.

This clonotype was counted many times. The rearrangement uses TRBV7-6 and TRBJ2-2; D remains ambiguous. Trimming shortened V by 4 bases and J by 1 base, and 10 bases separated the two germline ends. Germline CDR1 and CDR2: SGHVS and FNYEAQ. The CDR3 extends over 15 amino acids. Written as DNA, the CDR3 is TGTGCCAGCAGCTCAGAGGTCAAGAACACCGGGGAGCTGTTTTTT. Translating it yields CASSSEVKNTGELFF.

This clonotype was seen many times. The chain uses TRBV28 and TRBJ2-5; 9 nucleotides agree with TRBD1. The CDR3 totals 15 residues. V trimming: 6 bases; J trimming: 4 bases; junction bases outside the gene matches: 9. Germline CDR1 is MDHEN and CDR2 is SYDVKM. The CDR3 protein is CASSLTGTGLETQYF. In DNA form, the CDR3 reads TGTGCCAGCAGCCTCACCGGGACAGGGTTAGAGACCCAGTACTTC.

This clonotype showed up many times. V and J are TRBV19 and TRBJ2-1; D is undetermined. CDR3 length: 14 residues. Trimming cost V 3 bases and J 0 bases, with 6 bases left between them. CDR1 is LNHDA, CDR2 SQIVND, per germline (reference sequence). DNA for the CDR3: TGTGCCAGTAGTATTGGTATCTCCTACAATGAGCAGTTCTTC. This encodes CASSIGISYNEQFF.

This clonotype was observed a few times. The rearrangement links TRBV6-5 to TRBJ2-7; 7 bases align to TRBD1. This CDR3 contains 15 residues. J was trimmed by 2 bases and V by 0 bases; bases with no gene match: 4. Per the germline V gene, CDR1 is MNHEY and CDR2 is SVGAGI. CDR3 nucleotide sequence: TGTGCCAGCAGTTACTCGAACAGGGGCACCTACGAGCAGTACTTC. Protein sequence: CASSYSNRGTYEQYF.

This clonotype has only a few counts. The chain is built from TRBV7-9 and TRBJ2-7, with 10 bases matching TRBD2. Germline V gene lookup returns CDR1 SEHNR and CDR2 FQNEAQ (reference sequence). This CDR3 is built from 16 residues. With V trimmed by 1 base and J by 5 bases, 8 bases remained unmatched. CDR3 bases: TGTGCCAGCAGCTTAGTAATTCTAGCGGGAGTCCACGAGCAGTACTTC. Translating gives CASSLVILAGVHEQYF.

The V gene is TRBV28, the J gene TRBJ1-5, with D hard to call. The CDR3 covers 11 residues. CDR1 is MDHEN and CDR2 is SYDVKM in the germline V gene. The ends were cut back, 1 base at V and 9 bases at J, with 4 bases in the middle. The CDR3 spells CASSLSGPQHF. The CDR3 DNA sequence: TGTGCCAGCAGTTTATCCGGGCCCCAGCATTTT.

The chain has TRBV9 and TRBJ2-1; 10 nucleotides match TRBD2. J gave up 6 bases and V 0 bases, and 6 bases lay outside the gene matches. Germline loops: CDR1 SGDLS, CDR2 YYNGEE. The CDR3 length is 16 residues. CDR3 loop: CASSVGAGGLSNEQFF. CDR3 DNA sequence: TGTGCCAGCAGCGTAGGAGCGGGAGGGCTTTCCAATGAGCAGTTCTTC.

This clonotype was observed at least ten times. The CDR3 nucleotides are TGTGCCAGCAGACCAGACAGGCTGAACACTGAAGCTTTCTTT. Protein sequence: CASRPDRLNTEAFF. This rearrangement joins TRBV27 to TRBJ1-1; tentative D call: TRBD1 (6 bases). The CDR3 loop spans 14 amino acids. The germline V gene has CDR1 MNHEY and CDR2 SMNVEV (reference sequence). Trimming cost V 6 bases and J 0 bases, with 11 bases left between them.